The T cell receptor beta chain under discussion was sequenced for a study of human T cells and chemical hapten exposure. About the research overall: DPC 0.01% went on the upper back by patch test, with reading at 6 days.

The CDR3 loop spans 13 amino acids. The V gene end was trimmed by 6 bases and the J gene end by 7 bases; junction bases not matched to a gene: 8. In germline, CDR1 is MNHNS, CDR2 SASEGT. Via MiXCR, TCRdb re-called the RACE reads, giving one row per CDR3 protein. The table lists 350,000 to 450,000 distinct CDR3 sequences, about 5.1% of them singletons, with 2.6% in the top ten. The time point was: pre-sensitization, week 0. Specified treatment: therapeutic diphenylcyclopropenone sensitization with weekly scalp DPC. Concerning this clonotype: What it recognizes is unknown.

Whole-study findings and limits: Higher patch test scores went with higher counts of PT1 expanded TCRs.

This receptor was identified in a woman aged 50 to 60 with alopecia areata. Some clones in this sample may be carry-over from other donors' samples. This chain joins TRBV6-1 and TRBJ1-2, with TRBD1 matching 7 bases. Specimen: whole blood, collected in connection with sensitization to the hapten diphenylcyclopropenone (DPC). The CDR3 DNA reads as TGTGCCAGCAGAGCCGGGACAGCGCCTGGCTACACCTTC. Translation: CASRAGTAPGYTF.